This is a list of T cell receptor beta chains from one sample in a study of blood T cell repertoires in COVID-19. The protocol was immunoSEQ multiplex PCR, while the TCRdb copy is restricted to in-frame clones and leaves out a portion. The repertoire holds roughly 97,000 clones, with about 87% as singletons. The sequenced sample consisted of peripheral blood. Receptors originate from a man in his fifties with acute or convalescent COVID-19. Both conserved end residues are part of each CDR3. The D gene is left open where the match is weak. Clone size is given for some rows only: seen once, a few or many times, or a class if the clone is expanded.

V: TRBV28; size: once; D: NA; J: TRBJ2-5; DNA: TGTGCCAGCAGTTTATCTCTCGGGGTCGGGGAAGAGACCCAGTACTTC; CDR3: CASSLSLGVGEETQYF
V: TRBV27; size: NA; D: TRBD2; J: TRBJ2-3; DNA: TGTGCCAGCAGTTTATCGCGGGGGGGCTGGGATACGCAGTATTTT; CDR3: CASSLSRGGWDTQYF
V: TRBV2; size: once; D: NA; J: TRBJ1-5; DNA: TGTGCCAGCAGTCCCATCGGGGGGTATAGCAATCAGCCCCAGCATTTT; CDR3: CASSPIGGYSNQPQHF
V: TRBV27; size: NA; D: NA; J: TRBJ2-7; DNA: TGTGCCAGCAGCTTATATAGCTCCTACGAGCAGTACTTC; CDR3: CASSLYSSYEQYF
V: TRBV5-5; size: NA; D: NA; J: TRBJ2-2; DNA: TGTGCCAGCAGCTTGAGACAGATCCCGAACACCGGGGAGCTGTTTTTT; CDR3: CASSLRQIPNTGELFF
V: TRBV27; size: once; D: NA; J: TRBJ1-1; DNA: TGTGCCAGCAGTTTACGGGGCCAGGGGCGTCCTGAAGCTTTCTTT; CDR3: CASSLRGQGRPEAFF
V: TRBV19; size: NA; D: TRBD2; J: TRBJ2-3; DNA: TGTGCCAGTAGTGCCTGGTTGAGCGCGAGCGGGAGTGGAATAGATACGCAGTATTTT; CDR3: CASSAWLSASGSGIDTQYF
V: TRBV9; size: NA; D: TRBD2; J: TRBJ2-3; DNA: TGTGCCAGCAGCGTAGGTAGCGGGGGTAACACAGATACGCAGTATTTT; CDR3: CASSVGSGGNTDTQYF
V: TRBV11-3; size: NA; D: TRBD2; J: TRBJ2-5; DNA: TGTGCCAGCAGCTTGGGGAGTAGCGGGAAGTACCAAGAGACCCAGTACTTC; CDR3: CASSLGSSGKYQETQYF
V: TRBV7-6; size: NA; D: TRBD2; J: TRBJ2-1; DNA: TGTGCCAGCAGCATAGGGACTAGCGGGTACAATGAGCAGTTCTTC; CDR3: CASSIGTSGYNEQFF
V: TRBV2; size: NA; D: NA; J: TRBJ1-2; DNA: TGTGCCAGCAAAGGCAGACGCGGCTATGGCTACACCTTC; CDR3: CASKGRRGYGYTF
V: TRBV27; size: NA; D: TRBD2; J: TRBJ2-1; DNA: TGTGCCAGCAGCTCTAGCGGGAGCTCCTACAATGAGCAGTTCTTC; CDR3: CASSSSGSSYNEQFF
V: TRBV5-4; size: few; D: NA; J: TRBJ2-7; DNA: TGTGCCAGCAGCCAGGACGCGGGTGCGTACGAGCAGTACTTC; CDR3: CASSQDAGAYEQYF
V: TRBV6-5; size: NA; D: TRBD1; J: TRBJ1-6; DNA: TGTGCCAGCAGGGGGACAGGGGAAGAATCACCCCTCCACTTT; CDR3: CASRGTGEESPLHF
V: TRBV3-1/TRBV3-2; size: NA; D: TRBD2; J: TRBJ2-3; DNA: TGTGCCAGCAGCCAAGGGGCGGGAGGCACAGATACGCAGTATTTT; CDR3: CASSQGAGGTDTQYF
V: TRBV6-5; size: NA; D: TRBD2; J: TRBJ2-3; DNA: TGTGCCAGCAGCTTCACTAGCGCTAGAGATACGCAGTATTTT; CDR3: CASSFTSARDTQYF
V: TRBV19; size: NA; D: TRBD1; J: TRBJ1-5; DNA: TGTGCCAGTAGCAGGGGGACAGGGTTTGGACAGCCCCAGCATTTT; CDR3: CASSRGTGFGQPQHF
V: TRBV5-7; size: NA; D: NA; J: TRBJ2-3; DNA: TGTGCCAGCAGCTTGGGTAGCGATCTTGACACAGATACGCAGTATTTT; CDR3: CASSLGSDLDTDTQYF
V: TRBV10-2; size: NA; D: NA; J: TRBJ2-7; DNA: TGCGCCAGCAGTGCGGTCTACGAGCAGTACTTC; CDR3: CASSAVYEQYF
V: TRBV7-9; size: few; D: NA; J: TRBJ1-5; DNA: TGTGCCAGCAGCTTAAGAGAGGGCTACGATCAGCCCCAGCATTTT; CDR3: CASSLREGYDQPQHF
V: TRBV30; size: once; D: NA; J: TRBJ2-7; DNA: TGTGCCTGGGCGGTCCATATATCCGCCTACGAGCAGTACTTC; CDR3: CAWAVHISAYEQYF
V: TRBV19; size: once; D: NA; J: TRBJ2-4; DNA: TGTGCCAGTAGTATCCCCGGGAACATTCAGTACTTC; CDR3: CASSIPGNIQYF
V: TRBV4-1; size: NA; D: NA; J: TRBJ2-1; DNA: TGCGCCAGCAGCCAAGAAGTTGGAGACAATGAGCAGTTCTTC; CDR3: CASSQEVGDNEQFF
V: TRBV18; size: NA; D: TRBD1; J: TRBJ2-2; DNA: TGTGCCAGCTCACTCGGGACAGGGAACACCGGGGAGCTGTTTTTT; CDR3: CASSLGTGNTGELFF
V: TRBV5-6; size: once; D: NA; J: TRBJ2-3; DNA: TGTGCCAGCAGCTTCGTCGGCACAGATACGCAGTATTTT; CDR3: CASSFVGTDTQYF
V: TRBV12-3/TRBV12-4; size: NA; D: NA; J: TRBJ1-2; DNA: TGTGCCAGCAGTTTATATGTTTATGGCTACACCTTC; CDR3: CASSLYVYGYTF
V: TRBV30; size: NA; D: TRBD1; J: TRBJ2-2; DNA: TGTGCCTGGAGTGGGGACAGGACCGGGGAGCTGTTTTTT; CDR3: CAWSGDRTGELFF
V: TRBV6-1; size: NA; D: TRBD1; J: TRBJ1-3; DNA: TGTGCCAGCAGGGAACAGGGGGCAATGAGTGGAAACACCATATATTTT; CDR3: CASREQGAMSGNTIYF
V: TRBV28; size: NA; D: TRBD1; J: TRBJ1-2; DNA: TGTGCCAGCAGCCAGGGACAGGGCCAGGTCTATGGCTACACCTTC; CDR3: CASSQGQGQVYGYTF
V: TRBV29-1; size: once; D: NA; J: TRBJ1-1; DNA: TGCAGCGTTGTAGGGGCGGCCAGAAACACTGAAGCTTTCTTT; CDR3: CSVVGAARNTEAFF
V: TRBV7-2; size: NA; D: NA; J: TRBJ2-6; DNA: TGTGCCAGCAGCATCACAGGGACTGGGGCCAACGTCCTGACTTTC; CDR3: CASSITGTGANVLTF
V: TRBV28; size: NA; D: NA; J: TRBJ2-7; DNA: TGTGCCAGCAGGAGACAGGCATCCTACGAGCAGTACTTC; CDR3: CASRRQASYEQYF
V: TRBV5-1; size: few; D: NA; J: TRBJ2-2; DNA: TGCGCCAGCAGCGATCTCCCCGGGGGTTCGAGCACCGGGGAGCTGTTTTTT; CDR3: CASSDLPGGSSTGELFF
V: TRBV7-9; size: once; D: NA; J: TRBJ1-6; DNA: TGTGCCAGCAGCTTAGCGTCAGGGGCCGACTCACCCCTCCACTTT; CDR3: CASSLASGADSPLHF
V: TRBV3-1/TRBV3-2; size: NA; D: NA; J: TRBJ1-5; DNA: TGTGCCAGCAGCCAAGAGGGCGGGATTCAGCCCCAGCATTTT; CDR3: CASSQEGGIQPQHF
V: TRBV19; size: NA; D: NA; J: TRBJ1-1; DNA: TGTGCCAGTAGTATAGCCGGCAGGATCAACACTGAAGCTTTCTTT; CDR3: CASSIAGRINTEAFF
V: TRBV7-8; size: few; D: TRBD2; J: TRBJ2-3; DNA: TGTGCCAGCAGCACGACTAGCGGGAGTCATGATACGCAGTATTTT; CDR3: CASSTTSGSHDTQYF
V: TRBV21-1; size: NA; D: NA; J: TRBJ1-5; DNA: TGTGCCAGCAGCCTTCGGGACAGTGAAAGCAATCAGCCCCAGCATTTT; CDR3: CASSLRDSESNQPQHF
V: TRBV6-5; size: once; D: NA; J: TRBJ2-1; DNA: TGTGCCAGCACGCCGGACAATGAGCAGTTCTTC; CDR3: CASTPDNEQFF
V: TRBV28; size: NA; D: TRBD2; J: TRBJ2-1; DNA: TGTGCCAGCAGTGGGAAACTAGCGAGCTCCTACAATGAGCAGTTCTTC; CDR3: CASSGKLASSYNEQFF
V: TRBV15; size: NA; D: NA; J: TRBJ2-3; DNA: TGTGCCACCAGCAGGGCGGGATTTGCAGATACGCAGTATTTT; CDR3: CATSRAGFADTQYF
V: TRBV11-2; size: NA; D: TRBD2; J: TRBJ2-3; DNA: TGTGCCAGCAGCGGGAGCGGGAGGGCTACAGATACGCAGTATTTT; CDR3: CASSGSGRATDTQYF